The 25 T cell receptor beta chains given below trace back to one sample, sequenced in a study of blood T cell repertoires in COVID-19. Some clones are missing from TCRdb's copy, which holds only in-frame ones; the method was immunoSEQ multiplex PCR. The table includes about 83,000 clones, approximately 86% detected once. The sequencing sample was made of peripheral blood. These receptors were collected from an elderly man with active or convalescent COVID-19.

To note about this clone: A read error may account for a junction end that differs from germline. The DNA of the CDR3 is TGCGCCGGCAGAGGACAGTCCAATCAGCCCCAGCATTTT. It translates to CAGRGQSNQPQHF. The chain recombines TRBV10-2 with TRBJ1-5; D may be TRBD1 (6 bases). This CDR3 comprises 13 residues. Germline lookup yields CDR1 WSHSY and CDR2 SAAADI.

This chain connects TRBV5-1 to TRBJ1-1, with D possibly matching TRBD1 (5 bases). The CDR3 sequence is 14 residues long. V was clipped by 1 base and J by 4 bases, with 11 bases between them. Germline CDR1 is SGHRS and CDR2 is YFSETQ. CDR3 nucleotide sequence: TGCGCCAGCAGCTTGATTGGGGGGACCACTGAAGCTTTCTTT. Translating gives CASSLIGGTTEAFF. Full variable domain (missing parts from reference TRBV5-1 and TRBJ1-1): KAGVTQTPRYLIKTRGQQVTLSCSPISGHRSVSWYQQTPGQGLQFLFEYFSETQRNKGNFPGRFSGRQFSNSRSEMNVSTLELGDSALYLCASSLIGGTTEAFFGQGTRLTVV.

This chain joins TRBV13 and TRBJ2-1; 10 bases align to TRBD2. There are 15 residues in the CDR3. Germline CDR1 and CDR2: PRHDT and FYEKMQ (reference sequence). J lost 10 bases, V lost 2 bases, and 8 bases had no gene match. The CDR3 DNA sequence: TGTGCCAGCAGCTTAAAAGCGGGAGGGCCGGGAGAGCAGTTCTTC. This sequence encodes CASSLKAGGPGEQFF.

This clone was picked up one time. The rearrangement joins TRBV19 to TRBJ2-3, with D unclear. Germline V gene sequence: CDR1 LNHDA, CDR2 SQIVND (reference sequence). The V gene lost 3 bases and the J gene lost 0 bases, with 19 bases spanning the gap. This CDR3 comprises 18 residues. CDR3 DNA: TGTGCCAGTAGTATTTCTTCGTTGCCTTCCTATAGCACAGATACGCAGTATTTT. Amino acid sequence: CASSISSLPSYSTDTQYF. The full variable domain, rest sourced from reference TRBV19 and TRBJ2-3, is DGGITQSPKYLFRKEGQNVTLSCEQNLNHDAMYWYRQDPGQGLRLIYYSQIVNDFQKGDIAEGYSVSREKKESFPLTVTSAQKNPTAFYLCASSISSLPSYSTDTQYFGPGTRLTVL.

V gene TRBV5-5 combines with J gene TRBJ1-6, with a possible D match to TRBD1 (6 bases). This CDR3 is 14 amino acids long. The V end was cut by 2 bases, the J end by 7 bases, with 10 bases between. From germline, CDR1 is SGHKS and CDR2 YYEKEE (reference sequence). For the CDR3, the DNA is TGTGCCAGCAGCTTAGAACAGGGAAATTCACCCCTCCACTTT. Residues: CASSLEQGNSPLHF.

CDR3 sequence reads: CASSPGVASEKLFF. CDR3 bases: TGTGCCAGCTCACCAGGGGTAGCGTCTGAAAAACTGTTTTTT. V usage is TRBV18 and J usage is TRBJ1-4, with D unresolved. CDR3 length: 14 residues. From germline, CDR1 is KGHSH and CDR2 LQKENI. The germline V and J ends were trimmed by 2 bases and 7 bases, with 11 bases remaining between them. Full variable domain (remainder filled in from reference TRBV18 and TRBJ1-4): NAGVMQNPRHLVRRRGQEARLRCSPMKGHSHVYWYRQLPEEGLKFMVYLQKENIIDESGMPKERFSAEFPKEGPSILRIQQVVRGDSAAYFCASSPGVASEKLFFGSGTQLSVL.

The chain is built from TRBV27 and TRBJ1-1; D unresolved. The CDR3 has 13 residues. The V and J ends lost 2 bases and 5 bases respectively, with 9 bases between them. Germline assignment: CDR1 MNHEY and CDR2 SMNVEV (reference sequence). The CDR3 region is CASSLVGGTEAFF. In nucleotides, the CDR3 is TGTGCCAGCAGTTTAGTGGGCGGGACTGAAGCTTTCTTT.

The V gene is TRBV5-1, the J gene TRBJ2-5; the match to TRBD2 covers 12 bases. CDR1 SGHRS and CDR2 YFSETQ come from the germline V gene. The CDR3 has 16 amino acids. V was pared by 4 bases and J by 5 bases, with 9 bases of the junction left unmatched. CDR3 residues: CASSLRLAGAGETQYF. The CDR3 DNA reads TGCGCCAGCAGCCTTAGACTAGCGGGGGCCGGGGAGACCCAGTACTTC.

The chain employs TRBV19 and TRBJ2-1; 9 nucleotides line up with TRBD2. CDR1 and CDR2 from the germline V gene are LNHDA and SQIVND (reference sequence). The CDR3 consists of 16 residues. The junction had 4 bases not matched to a gene; V was cut back by 4 bases and J by 0 bases. The CDR3 loop reads CASSTSGRRSYNEQFF. The CDR3 DNA sequence: TGTGCCAGTAGTACAAGCGGGAGGCGCTCCTACAATGAGCAGTTCTTC.

This clone was seen once. The gene calls are TRBV24-1 and TRBJ2-3; unclear D gene. The CDR3 has 15 residues. Trimming removed 1 base at V and 2 bases at J, with 9 bases between. Germline V gene lookup returns CDR1 KGHDR and CDR2 SFDVKD. CDR3 coding DNA: TGTGCCACCAGTGATTTTTACGGTTCCACAGATACGCAGTATTTT. Protein sequence: CATSDFYGSTDTQYF.

The genes are TRBV30 and TRBJ2-7; 10 bases agree with TRBD2. Looked up from germline, CDR1 is GTSNPN and CDR2 is SVGIG (reference sequence). This CDR3 is built from 14 residues. J was trimmed by 2 bases and V by 1 base; bases with no gene match: 2. CDR3 amino acids: CAWSGLAGPYEQYV. The CDR3 DNA is TGTGCCTGGAGTGGACTAGCGGGTCCCTACGAGCAGTACGTC.

The chain joins TRBV6-5 to TRBJ1-3; TRBD1 aligns across 7 bases. The CDR3 sequence is 15 residues long. Germline loops: CDR1 MNHEY, CDR2 SVGAGI. Losses at the gene ends were 5 bases for V and 4 bases for J; bases not matched to a gene: 8. CDR3 loop: CASSTQGTTGNTIYF. The CDR3 DNA reads as TGTGCCAGCAGTACACAGGGGACGACGGGAAACACCATATATTTT.

The J gene is TRBJ1-6, the V gene TRBV27, with D possibly TRBD1 on 5 matching bases. Germline V lookup: CDR1 MNHEY, CDR2 SMNVEV (reference sequence). V lost 5 bases and J 1 base, leaving 15 bases between the germline ends. This CDR3 is built from 17 residues. The CDR3 DNA sequence: TGTGCCAGCAGTCCGACCCCTGACAGATCCTATAATTCACCCCTCCACTTT. Translating it yields CASSPTPDRSYNSPLHF.

The chain recombines TRBV5-1 with TRBJ1-3, with D possibly TRBD1 on 6 matching bases. The length of the CDR3 is 16 residues. CDR1 is SGHRS and CDR2 is YFSETQ in the germline V gene. V gave up 2 bases and J gave up 0 bases, with 12 bases separating them. The CDR3 DNA is TGCGCCAGCAGCTTAGAAGGGGGTCGCTCTGGAAACACCATATATTTT. This codes for CASSLEGGRSGNTIYF.

This clone has just one count. This rearrangement joins TRBV11-2 to TRBJ2-2; 10 bases are a match to TRBD1. Germline-derived CDR1 and CDR2 are SGHAT and FQNNGV. V gave up 6 bases and J gave up 1 base; unmatched junction bases: 11. The CDR3 loop spans 18 amino acids. The CDR3 coding sequence is TGTGCCAGCAGGAGGACGACAGGGGGCCGGTGGAACACCGGGGAGCTGTTTTTT. This codes for CASRRTTGGRWNTGELFF.

This chain links TRBV7-2 with TRBJ2-1, with 9 bases identical to TRBD2. This CDR3 contains 15 residues. From germline, CDR1 is SGHTA and CDR2 FQGNSA. V lost 2 bases, J lost 4 bases, and 3 bases stayed unmatched. CDR3 loop: CASSLRTSVYNEQFF. The DNA for the CDR3 is TGTGCCAGCAGCTTAAGGACTAGCGTGTACAATGAGCAGTTCTTC.

The chain couples TRBV27 to TRBJ1-1; D uncertain. Deletions cut 5 bases from V and 1 base from J, with 8 bases between. The CDR3 is 13 residues long. In germline, CDR1 is MNHEY, CDR2 SMNVEV (reference sequence). CDR3 coding DNA: TGTGCCAGCAGTCAGGTGGCGAACACTGAAGCTTTCTTT. Encoded protein: CASSQVANTEAFF.

V gene TRBV28 combines with J gene TRBJ2-2, with D possibly being TRBD1 (6 bases). The germline V and J ends were trimmed by 7 bases and 1 base, with 13 bases remaining between them. CDR1 and CDR2 (germline): MDHEN, SYDVKM. The CDR3 has 15 residues. CDR3 in DNA: TGTGCCAGCACAAGGGGACACATGAACACCGGGGAGCTGTTTTTT. Translation gives CASTRGHMNTGELFF.

The V and J genes are TRBV6-5 and TRBJ2-2; 10 bases map to TRBD1. Germline CDR1 MNHEY, CDR2 SVGAGI. V shed 6 bases and J 6 bases; nucleotides not matched to a gene: 7. The CDR3 loop spans 15 amino acids. CDR3 DNA: TGTGCCAGCAGACGGACAGGGGGTGAAGCCGGGGAGCTGTTTTTT. Protein product: CASRRTGGEAGELFF.

The chain is built from TRBV2 and TRBJ2-3; 7 positions match TRBD2. V lost 4 bases to trimming and J lost 13 bases; unmatched junction nucleotides: 11. Germline V gene lookup returns CDR1 SNHLY and CDR2 FYNNEI. The CDR3 runs to 13 residues. CDR3 loop: CASSVGLAESKYF. The CDR3 DNA reads TGTGCCAGCAGTGTGGGCCTAGCGGAGTCTAAGTATTTT.

This rearrangement joins TRBV19 to TRBJ1-3, with 7 bases matching TRBD1. Germline CDR1 reads LNHDA; CDR2 reads SQIVND (reference sequence). The junction had 5 bases not matched to a gene; V was cut back by 5 bases and J by 4 bases. The CDR3 loop spans 14 amino acids. The chain's CDR3 is CASSLGTDGNTIYF. The CDR3 nucleotides are TGTGCCAGTAGTCTAGGGACAGACGGAAACACCATATATTTT.

This clone was found a few times. The chain is built from TRBV5-6 and TRBJ1-2; D remains ambiguous. CDR3 size: 14 residues. CDR1 and CDR2 from the germline V gene are SGHDT and YYEEEE. V lost 2 bases and J 4 bases, leaving 12 bases between the germline ends. CDR3 DNA sequence: TGTGCCAGCAGCTTCCGGACCAGCGGCTATGGCTACACCTTC. This encodes CASSFRTSGYGYTF.

The rearrangement joins TRBV7-2 to TRBJ2-5, with 12 bases fitting TRBD2. The J segment lost 4 bases and the V segment lost 6 bases, leaving 9 bases of the junction unmatched. Germline V gives CDR1 SGHTA, CDR2 FQGNSA. CDR3 length equals 16 residues. The CDR3, as DNA: TGTGCCAGCAGTAGTTCTAGCGGGGGGGGACGAGAGACCCAGTACTTC. The encoded protein is CASSSSSGGGRETQYF. Based on the CDR3 plus reference TRBV7-2 and TRBJ2-5, the full variable domain is GAGVSQSPSNKVTEKGKDVELRCDPISGHTALYWYRQSLGQGLEFLIYFQGNSAPDKSGLPSDRFSAERTGGSVSTLTIQRTQQEDSAVYLCASSSSSGGGRETQYFGPGTRLLVL.

This clone has just one count. This chain links TRBV7-8 with TRBJ1-3, with no clear D. The CDR3 is made up of 16 amino acids. The V gene lost 0 bases and the J gene lost 0 bases, with 9 bases spanning the gap. Germline V gene data show CDR1 as SGHVS and CDR2 as FQNEAQ. The CDR3 DNA reads as TGTGCCAGCAGCTTAGCTTTTGTTAGCTCTGGAAACACCATATATTTT. Translated: CASSLAFVSSGNTIYF.

The chain employs TRBV4-1 and TRBJ2-1; 7 positions agree with TRBD1. The germline V gene has CDR1 MGHRA and CDR2 YSYEKL. The CDR3 extends over 16 amino acids. Trimming at V came to 4 bases and at J to 7 bases, leaving 13 bases not matched to a gene. The CDR3, as DNA: TGCGCCAGCAGCCCCCGACAGGGTTCGAACCAAAATGAGCAGTTCTTC. Translation gives CASSPRQGSNQNEQFF.